The present entry profiles one T cell receptor beta chain with its context. Its antigen is currently not known. No much larger clonotype is one base removed from it; base qualities were not supplied. In the first month after transplant, blood samples were collected up to 4 times, and after that at least monthly when available. CDR1 and CDR2 are read off the germline V gene (reference sequence) as LNHDA and SQIVND. Cut back by 8 bases and 4 bases, the V and J ends lie 16 bases apart. The CDR3 numbers 14 residues from cysteine through phenylalanine. The entry retains the CDR3 DNA only, 42 bases that are in frame from base 1. This entry is derived from a study of graft-versus-host responses after intestinal transplantation (dated by TCRdb to the early 2020s). Background on the whole study: Recipients received multivisceral, liver-intestinal, or isolated intestinal transplants. All recipients received anti-thymocyte globulin induction followed by maintenance tacrolimus and steroids for approximately 3 years. Graft-versus-host and host-versus-graft alloreactive T cell clones were tracked in the graft, circulation and bone marrow after intestinal transplantation using bulk TCR-beta CDR3 sequencing. To identify alloreactive clones, pre-transplant mixed lymphocyte reaction products were sequenced and compared with unstimulated pre-transplant donor and recipient T cells. Of the 20 to 30 intestinal transplant recipients enrolled in the cohort, one of whom was a retransplant, a few patients without pretransplant specimens were excluded. A peak of at least 4% donor T cells among recipient peripheral blood mononuclear cells was the definition used for donor T cell macrochimerism. Rather than being sequenced by the commercial service, samples from a few later patients were sequenced in-house on an Illumina MiSeq and processed with MiXCR.

The library was made by the immunoSEQ multiplex PCR assay. High-throughput TCR-beta CDR3 sequencing of genomic DNA from most patients was performed by Adaptive Biotechnologies. As for how the authors treated the data: TCR sequencing data for 15 to 20 patients were retrieved from Adaptive's ImmunoSEQ software; a few other patients were processed with MiXCR and VDJtools. Because the origin of CDR3 nucleotide sequences shared between donor and recipient could not be assigned, those sequences were removed. Alloreactive clones required at least 2-fold expansion over unstimulated cells and minimum CFSE-low frequency of 0.002% (template counts) or 0.001% (read counts). Clones detected in sequenced pre-transplant spleen, lymph node, or MLR CFSE-low populations of the donor or recipient were defined as mappable. The cumulative frequency of alloreactive clones was calculated as a percentage of all sequences, weighted by copy number. TCRdb carries this immuneACCESS record with in-frame sequences only. Its versions omit some clonotypes, under half of them owing to an unresolved V gene in the studies checked, with the rest unexplained. From that table come the V and J calls and clone size; the DNA was used to work out D and trimming. The sample has roughly 62,000 clones on record, about 90% of them singletons. The ten largest clones add up to roughly 2.8% of the sample.

Points the paper makes about the study in general: GvH clones turned up in recipient bone marrow, with some appearing earlier in ileal mucosa or blood, a pattern consistent with an intestinal mucosal origin. The relatively low number and heterogeneity of intestinal transplant patients limited the conclusions. In patients with donor T cell macrochimerism, the allografts had high GvH to HvG T cell clonal ratios. Early after transplant, declines in HvG clones were associated with peak levels of circulating GvH clones.

The chain links TRBV19 with TRBJ2-3; a weak D assignment points to TRBD2 (6 bases agree). The sequence came from a human patient who received an intestinal transplant, so some T cells may come from the graft donor. The sample was PBMCs, taken around 120 days after intestinal transplantation. At the DNA level, the sequence is TGTGCCAGTCGGGACTTCGGTACGGCAGATACGCAGTATTTT. The resulting protein is CASRDFGTADTQYF.